The 14 T cell receptor beta chains below were found in one sample sequenced in a study of blood T cell repertoires in COVID-19. Data came from immunoSEQ multiplex PCR; TCRdb stores just in-frame clones and leaves some out. The sample has roughly 46,000 clones, 88% seen once. The sample comprised peripheral blood. The receptors derive from a man aged 50-59 years with active COVID-19.

CDR3 region: CASSSRTSGTDEQFF. CDR3 in DNA: TGTGCCAGCAGCTCGAGGACTAGCGGGACCGATGAGCAGTTCTTC. The chain combines TRBV7-2 with TRBJ2-1, with 12 positions matching TRBD2. CDR1 and CDR2 (germline): SGHTA, FQGNSA. V lost 4 bases, J lost 8 bases, and 6 bases stayed unmatched. The CDR3 has 15 amino acids.

The chain recombines TRBV19 with TRBJ2-2; 7 bases agree with TRBD1. Trimming cost V 8 bases and J 4 bases; bases outside gene matches: 7. Germline lookup yields CDR1 LNHDA and CDR2 SQIVND (reference sequence). The CDR3 spans 14 residues. The CDR3 bases are TGTGCCAGTTTCAACAGGGGATCCACCGGGGAGCTGTTTTTT. This gives the protein CASFNRGSTGELFF.

The V call is TRBV27, the J call TRBJ2-7; a possible D gene is TRBD2 (6 bases). Germline V gives CDR1 MNHEY, CDR2 SMNVEV (reference sequence). The V end was cut by 8 bases, the J end by 2 bases, with 16 bases between. This CDR3 has 14 residues. The CDR3 bases are TGTGCCAGCTCAGGGAGGTCGCCCCCCTACGAGCAGTACTTC. This codes for CASSGRSPPYEQYF.

V and J are TRBV12-5 and TRBJ2-3, with 8 bases fitting TRBD1. V trimming: 6 bases; J trimming: 6 bases; junction bases outside the gene matches: 8. From germline, CDR1 is LGHNT and CDR2 FRNRAP. The length of the CDR3 is 14 residues. CDR3 sequence (DNA): TGTGCTAGTGGCTCGGACAGGGTGAGGGATACGCAGTATTTT. Encoded protein: CASGSDRVRDTQYF.

This chain uses TRBV19 with TRBJ2-3; TRBD2 might be the D (6 bases). The ends were cut back, 0 bases at V and 6 bases at J, with 19 bases in the middle. The germline CDR1 and CDR2 sequences are LNHDA and SQIVND (reference sequence). This CDR3 contains 17 residues. For the CDR3, the DNA is TGTGCCAGTAGTATAGATGGCGGGGCCCGCGCGTTGGATACGCAGTATTTT. Amino acids: CASSIDGGARALDTQYF.

The CDR3 nucleotides are TGCGCCAGCAGCCGAGCGGGGACGGAGGGTGAGACCCAGTACTTC. Translated: CASSRAGTEGETQYF. The chain carries TRBV5-1 and TRBJ2-5; 7 bases map to TRBD2. The V gene's germline CDR1 is SGHRS and CDR2 YFSETQ. V was pared by 4 bases and J by 5 bases, with 11 bases of the junction left unmatched. The length of the CDR3 is 15 residues.

This rearrangement joins TRBV29-1 to TRBJ2-5, with TRBD2 as a possible D gene (7 bases). Germline assignment: CDR1 SQVTM and CDR2 ANQGSEA. Trimming removed 4 bases at V and 5 bases at J, with 11 bases between. The CDR3 has 12 amino acids. The CDR3 sequence: CSVVKGGETQYF. For the CDR3, the DNA is TGCAGCGTTGTAAAGGGGGGGGAGACCCAGTACTTC.

A single count supports this clone. V usage is TRBV28 and J usage is TRBJ1-1; TRBD1 aligns across 7 bases. The germline gives CDR1 MDHEN, CDR2 SYDVKM. Trimming at V came to 6 bases and at J to 3 bases, leaving 10 bases not matched to a gene. The CDR3 has 15 amino acids. The CDR3 DNA reads TGTGCCAGCAGCCTCCGACAGGGACATTACACTGAAGCTTTCTTT. This translates into CASSLRQGHYTEAFF.

J is TRBJ2-3 and V is TRBV5-1, with 11 bases lining up with TRBD2. The CDR3 contains 18 residues. V shed 1 base, J shed 2 bases, and the junction held 9 bases outside the gene matches. Per the germline V gene, CDR1 is SGHRS and CDR2 is YFSETQ. The chain's CDR3 is CASSLTVLAGVFTDTQYF. For the CDR3, the DNA is TGCGCCAGCAGCTTGACGGTACTAGCGGGGGTCTTCACAGATACGCAGTATTTT.

The chain employs TRBV3-1 (or the pseudogene TRBV3-2) and TRBJ2-5; TRBD1 matches 7 bases. CDR3 length: 12 residues. Germline CDR1 LGHDT, CDR2 YNNKEL (reference sequence). The junction had 5 bases not matched to a gene; V was cut back by 1 base and J by 12 bases. The CDR3: CASSQVQQGKYF. DNA of the CDR3: TGTGCCAGCAGCCAAGTCCAACAGGGGAAGTACTTC.

This clone was picked up a small number of times. The chain has TRBV6-6 and TRBJ2-5, with TRBD2 matching 10 bases. The CDR3 is 14 amino acids. In germline, CDR1 is MNHNY, CDR2 SVGAGI (reference sequence). The V gene end was trimmed by 5 bases and the J gene end by 4 bases; junction bases not matched to a gene: 4. This CDR3 reads CASSSGGAGETQYF. Here the CDR3 DNA reads TGTGCCAGCAGTAGCGGGGGGGCAGGAGAGACCCAGTACTTC.

The J gene is TRBJ2-5, the V gene TRBV3-1 (or the pseudogene TRBV3-2); D perhaps matches TRBD2 (5 bases). The V gene lost 1 base and the J gene lost 3 bases, with 12 bases spanning the gap. The germline gives CDR1 LGHDT, CDR2 YNNKEL (reference sequence). This CDR3 contains 15 residues. The CDR3 sequence is CASSQASWGEETQYF. The CDR3 DNA sequence: TGTGCCAGCAGCCAAGCTAGCTGGGGAGAAGAGACCCAGTACTTC.

This chain uses TRBV7-2 with TRBJ1-1; D uncertain. Germline V gene sequence: CDR1 SGHTA, CDR2 FQGNSA. Between the trimmed V and J ends, which lost 5 bases and 4 bases, there was a span of 14 bases. The CDR3 loop spans 14 amino acids. The CDR3 DNA reads TGTGCCAGCAGCGTAGGACGGCGGGGCACTGAAGCTTTCTTT. This encodes CASSVGRRGTEAFF.

The chain couples TRBV20-1 to TRBJ1-1, with 8 nucleotides matching TRBD1. CDR1 and CDR2 from the germline V gene are DFQATT and SNEGSKA (reference sequence). This CDR3 contains 11 residues. After removal of 3 bases from V and 8 bases from J, the junction contained 2 bases not matched to a gene. CDR3 coding DNA: TGCAGTGCTAGGCGGACAGGGGAAGCTTTCTTT. Its translation: CSARRTGEAFF.